The 18 T cell receptor beta chains reported below all come from one sample, sequenced in a study of blood T cell repertoires in COVID-19. The protocol was immunoSEQ multiplex PCR, while the TCRdb copy is restricted to in-frame clones and leaves out a portion. The sample shows about 33,000 clones, around 84% of them seen only once. Material: peripheral blood. The receptors were sampled from an older man with acute or convalescent COVID-19.

V gene TRBV5-1 combines with J gene TRBJ2-7, with D maybe TRBD1 (5 bases). In germline, CDR1 is SGHRS, CDR2 YFSETQ. There are 13 residues in the CDR3. V dropped 0 bases and J dropped 3 bases, with 7 bases sitting between them. CDR3 in amino acids: CASSLAQGYEQYF. In DNA form, the CDR3 reads TGCGCCAGCAGCTTGGCCCAGGGCTACGAGCAGTACTTC.

The J gene is TRBJ2-1, the V gene TRBV21-1; the listed D gene, TRBD1, was not tested against the DNA. TRBV21-1 is deemed a pseudogene. This CDR3 is built from 13 residues. CDR3 residues: CASSRHFIYEQFF. The CDR3 nucleotides read TGTGCCAGCAGCCGACATTTTATTTATGAGCAGTTCTTC.

The V call is TRBV19, the J call TRBJ2-7; 12 positions match TRBD2. After removal of 8 bases from V and 1 base from J, the junction contained 6 bases not matched to a gene. The CDR3 sequence is 15 residues long. CDR1 LNHDA and CDR2 SQIVND come from the germline V gene (reference sequence). The CDR3 loop is CASAPLAGGSYEQYF. Here the CDR3 DNA reads TGTGCCAGTGCCCCACTAGCGGGAGGATCCTACGAGCAGTACTTC. The variable domain in full, completed from reference TRBV19 and TRBJ2-7, reads DGGITQSPKYLFRKEGQNVTLSCEQNLNHDAMYWYRQDPGQGLRLIYYSQIVNDFQKGDIAEGYSVSREKKESFPLTVTSAQKNPTAFYLCASAPLAGGSYEQYFGPGTRLTVT.

This clone has only one observation. The chain carries TRBV28 and TRBJ2-1; TRBD1 matches at 8 bases. V trimming: 5 bases; J trimming: 5 bases; junction bases outside the gene matches: 8. CDR3 length: 15 amino acids. Germline CDR1 and CDR2: MDHEN and SYDVKM. The DNA for the CDR3 is TGTGCCAGCAGTCCAGGGGGCGCGAACGACAATGAGCAGTTCTTC. Amino acid sequence: CASSPGGANDNEQFF. The full variable domain, in which reference TRBV28 and TRBJ2-1 provide the parts outside the CDR3, is DVKVTQSSRYLVKRTGEKVFLECVQDMDHENMFWYRQDPGLGLRLIYFSYDVKMKEKGDIPEGYSVSREKKERFSLILESASTNQTSMYLCASSPGGANDNEQFFGPGTRLTVL.

The genes are TRBV3-1 (or the pseudogene TRBV3-2) and TRBJ2-5, with 9 positions matching TRBD2. Germline loops: CDR1 LGHDT, CDR2 YNNKEL (reference sequence). J was trimmed by 5 bases and V by 1 base; bases with no gene match: 8. This CDR3 is 16 amino acids long. CDR3 region: CASSQVSGSGRETQYF. The DNA of the CDR3 is TGTGCCAGCAGCCAAGTATCGGGGAGCGGGAGGGAGACCCAGTACTTC.

The J gene is TRBJ1-2, the V gene TRBV7-9; D possibly corresponds to TRBD1 (6 bases). V lost 5 bases to trimming and J lost 5 bases, with 18 bases between them. The CDR3 loop spans 15 amino acids. Germline CDR1 and CDR2: SEHNR and FQNEAQ (reference sequence). The CDR3 is CASSEDQGSRYGYTF. For the CDR3, the DNA is TGTGCCAGCAGCGAGGACCAGGGGTCGCGGTATGGCTACACCTTC.

The CDR3 nucleotides are TGCGCCAGCAGCCCCGACGGGACATGGAGAACCATGAACACTGAAGCTTTCTTT. Translated: CASSPDGTWRTMNTEAFF. This rearrangement joins TRBV5-1 to TRBJ1-1, with D possibly TRBD1 on 6 matching bases. Germline V gene sequence: CDR1 SGHRS, CDR2 YFSETQ. The CDR3 length is 18 residues. V was cut by 4 bases and J by 0 bases, with 22 bases left in between.

This clone was seen once. The gene calls are TRBV28 and TRBJ1-2; TRBD1 aligns across 9 bases. J was trimmed by 5 bases and V by 6 bases; bases with no gene match: 10. In germline, CDR1 is MDHEN, CDR2 SYDVKM. The CDR3 covers 15 residues. The CDR3 reads CASRGYRGRPYGYTF. The CDR3 DNA reads TGTGCCAGCAGGGGATACAGGGGGCGCCCTTATGGCTACACCTTC.

J is TRBJ2-7 and V is TRBV30; D perhaps matches TRBD2 (7 bases). CDR3 length: 15 residues. Trimming removed 3 bases from V and 4 bases from J, with 19 bases in between. Germline V gene lookup returns CDR1 GTSNPN and CDR2 SVGIG (reference sequence). The CDR3, as DNA: TGTGCCTGGAGGGGGGGGCTCGGGTCCGATTACGAGCAGTACTTC. It codes for CAWRGGLGSDYEQYF.

This sequence joins TRBV20-1 and TRBJ2-7; 9 bases align to TRBD2. The V and J ends lost 3 bases and 5 bases, in that order; junction bases with no gene match: 8. Germline assignment: CDR1 DFQATT and CDR2 SNEGSKA (reference sequence). This CDR3 has 14 amino acids. The CDR3 protein is CSASPPRGGNEQYF. CDR3 nucleotides: TGCAGTGCTAGTCCGCCGCGGGGGGGGAACGAGCAGTACTTC.

This chain connects TRBV7-8 to TRBJ2-1, with D unclear. The CDR3 length is 12 residues. The V gene's germline CDR1 is SGHVS and CDR2 FQNEAQ. V dropped 2 bases and J dropped 15 bases, with 14 bases sitting between them. The chain's CDR3 is CASSLSAAAAFF. CDR3 DNA: TGTGCCAGCAGCTTATCGGCGGCGGCGGCGTTCTTC.

The V gene is TRBV4-3, the J gene TRBJ2-1; 9 positions agree with TRBD2. J was trimmed by 6 bases and V by 0 bases; bases with no gene match: 9. From germline, CDR1 is LGHNA and CDR2 YSLEER. CDR3 length equals 17 residues. The CDR3 DNA sequence: TGCGCCAGCAGCCAAGATTTGGGCGGGAGGGGGTTCAATGAGCAGTTCTTC. Protein sequence: CASSQDLGGRGFNEQFF.

The chain links TRBV15 to TRBJ1-4; tentative D call: TRBD1 (6 bases). Germline-derived CDR1 and CDR2 are LNHNV and YYDKDF (reference sequence). Trimming left V 6 bases short and J 5 bases short, with 16 bases between. The CDR3 is made up of 15 amino acids. DNA of the CDR3: TGTGCCACCAGGGACAGCGTCTTAACAAATGAAAAACTGTTTTTT. Translated, it gives CATRDSVLTNEKLFF.

The chain joins TRBV6-4 to TRBJ2-2; D is ambiguous. The germline gives CDR1 MRHNA, CDR2 SNTAGT. V was cut by 4 bases and J by 2 bases, with 8 bases left in between. This CDR3 region has 14 residues. The CDR3 bases are TGTGCCAGCAGTGCGACTTTCAACACCGGGGAGCTGTTTTTT. Translation gives CASSATFNTGELFF.

The chain links TRBV18 to TRBJ1-1; D remains ambiguous. Germline CDR1 reads KGHSH; CDR2 reads LQKENI. V was clipped by 5 bases and J by 1 base, with 8 bases between them. The CDR3 covers 13 residues. The CDR3 is CASSGTENTEAFF. In DNA form, the CDR3 reads TGTGCCAGCTCAGGTACAGAGAACACTGAAGCTTTCTTT.

The chain joins TRBV7-2 to TRBJ2-3; TRBD1 aligns across 7 bases. There are 16 residues in the CDR3. V trimming: 0 bases; J trimming: 3 bases; junction bases outside the gene matches: 6. CDR1 SGHTA and CDR2 FQGNSA come from the germline V gene. The CDR3 DNA reads TGTGCCAGCAGCTTAGCAGGGGGCTCGTTGACAGATACGCAGTATTTT. It specifies CASSLAGGSLTDTQYF.

This chain links TRBV4-3 with TRBJ1-4; possible D gene TRBD1, 5 bases. This CDR3 has 17 amino acids. Germline V lookup: CDR1 LGHNA, CDR2 YSLEER. Trimming shortened V by 4 bases and J by 1 base, and 16 bases separated the two germline ends. CDR3 sequence reads: CASSPTPGGGTNEKLFF. The DNA for the CDR3 is TGCGCCAGCAGCCCGACCCCGGGGGGAGGAACTAATGAAAAACTGTTTTTT.

The chain recombines TRBV10-3 with TRBJ1-5; D is ambiguous. Germline values: CDR1 ENHRY, CDR2 SYGVKD. V was shortened by 8 bases and J by 2 bases, with 13 bases between the two germline ends. The CDR3 spans 14 residues. The CDR3 reads CAIGTGIGNQPQHF. The CDR3 region has the DNA TGTGCCATCGGCACGGGGATCGGCAATCAGCCCCAGCATTTT.